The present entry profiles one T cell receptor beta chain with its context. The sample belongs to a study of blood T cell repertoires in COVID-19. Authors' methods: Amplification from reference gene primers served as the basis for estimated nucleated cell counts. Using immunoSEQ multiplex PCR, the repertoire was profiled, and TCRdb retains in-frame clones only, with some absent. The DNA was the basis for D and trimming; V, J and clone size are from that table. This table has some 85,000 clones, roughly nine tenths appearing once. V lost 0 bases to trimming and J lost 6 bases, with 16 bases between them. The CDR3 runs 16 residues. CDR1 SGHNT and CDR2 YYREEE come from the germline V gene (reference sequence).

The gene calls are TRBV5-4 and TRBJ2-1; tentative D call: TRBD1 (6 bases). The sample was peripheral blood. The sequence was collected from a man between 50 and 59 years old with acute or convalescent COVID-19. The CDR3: CASSLDQRRQVNEQFF. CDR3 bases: TGTGCCAGCAGCTTGGACCAAAGAAGACAGGTCAATGAGCAGTTCTTC.